This is a list of T cell receptor beta chains from one sample in a study of radiotherapy plus CTLA-4 blockade in lung cancer. TCRdb keeps only in-frame clones here, not all; method: immunoSEQ multiplex PCR. The sample consists of about 45,000 clones, approximately 76% of them appearing once. Sequences were derived from peripheral blood, sampled from a patient treated with radiotherapy plus ipilimumab. The receptor source for this set is a human donor with non-small cell lung cancer who had stable disease on radiotherapy plus ipilimumab. Both conserved end residues are part of each CDR3. The order of the fields is V gene, D gene, clone size, J gene, CDR3 protein, CDR3 DNA. D genes are given only for firm matches. The size of a clone is reported for some rows only, either as once, few or many, or as a class for expanded clones.

TRBV29-1	.	.	TRBJ1-4	CSIEGNDEKLFF	TGCAGCATAGAGGGGAACGACGAAAAACTGTTTTTT
TRBV7-2	TRBD1	.	TRBJ1-1	CASSLAGGITEAFF	TGTGCCAGCAGCTTAGCAGGGGGCATCACTGAAGCTTTCTTT
TRBV6-5	TRBD1	once	TRBJ2-1	CASSQTGGSYNEQFF	TGTGCCAGCAGTCAAACAGGGGGCTCCTACAATGAGCAGTTCTTC
TRBV27	.	once	TRBJ1-5	CASSLGQLGSNQPQHF	TGTGCCAGCAGTTTAGGACAGCTAGGGAGCAATCAGCCCCAGCATTTT
TRBV2	TRBD1	.	TRBJ1-2	CAKKGTGAYGYTF	TGTGCCAAGAAGGGGACAGGGGCCTATGGCTACACCTTC
TRBV19	.	.	TRBJ1-1	CASKGTDSSATEAFF	TGTGCCAGTAAAGGGACGGATTCCTCGGCGACTGAAGCTTTCTTT
TRBV7-3	.	.	TRBJ2-2	CASSLTAANTGELFF	TGTGCCAGCAGCTTAACGGCAGCTAACACCGGGGAGCTGTTTTTT
TRBV9	TRBD2	few	TRBJ2-7	CASSVEGLAYEQYF	TGTGCCAGCAGCGTAGAGGGACTAGCGTACGAGCAGTACTTC
TRBV4-2	TRBD1	once	TRBJ1-1	CASSHDTGGRATEAFF	TGTGCCAGCAGCCACGACACAGGGGGCCGCGCCACTGAAGCTTTCTTT
TRBV19	.	.	TRBJ1-1	CASSRLGAGKEGTEAFF	TGTGCCAGTAGTAGGTTAGGGGCAGGGAAGGAGGGCACTGAAGCTTTCTTT
TRBV5-1	TRBD1	.	TRBJ1-2	CASSKTTGGGRYTF	TGCGCCAGCAGCAAAACGACAGGGGGCGGACGCTACACCTTC
TRBV19	.	.	TRBJ2-7	CASSIRGRGQSRYEQYF	TGTGCCAGTAGTATTAGAGGGCGAGGGCAGAGTAGGTACGAGCAGTACTTC
TRBV18	.	.	TRBJ1-2	CASSPNLVQGYGYTF	TGTGCCAGCTCACCCAACCTGGTGCAGGGGTATGGCTACACCTTC
TRBV7-8	.	.	TRBJ2-3	CAILRGTRSTDTQYF	TGTGCCATCCTCCGGGGGACAAGGAGCACAGATACGCAGTATTTT
TRBV7-9	.	.	TRBJ1-1	CASSFWSTEAFF	TGTGCCAGCAGCTTCTGGTCCACTGAAGCTTTCTTT
TRBV6-5	.	.	TRBJ1-3	CASSWGGSSGNTIYF	TGTGCCAGCAGTTGGGGCGGCTCCTCTGGAAACACCATATATTTT
TRBV6-1	.	.	TRBJ1-1	CASSERSRERAEAFF	TGTGCCAGCAGTGAAAGAAGCAGGGAGAGGGCTGAAGCTTTCTTT
TRBV12-5	TRBD1	.	TRBJ2-1	CASGPSGQPTVGEQFF	TGTGCTAGTGGTCCCTCGGGACAGCCGACAGTAGGTGAGCAGTTCTTC
TRBV5-4	.	few	TRBJ2-7	CASSSGVQGRNEQYF	TGTGCCAGCAGCTCCGGGGTCCAGGGTCGGAACGAGCAGTACTTC
TRBV7-2	.	.	TRBJ2-5	CASSFNRQETQYF	TGTGCCAGCAGCTTTAACAGGCAAGAGACCCAGTACTTC
TRBV28	TRBD1	.	TRBJ1-4	CASSGGTATNEKLFF	TGTGCCAGCAGTGGGGGGACAGCCACTAATGAAAAACTGTTTTTT
TRBV5-1	TRBD1	.	TRBJ1-4	CASSARQGPNEKLFF	TGCGCCAGCAGCGCTCGACAGGGACCCAATGAAAAACTGTTTTTT
TRBV7-8	.	medium-sized	TRBJ1-2	CASSLLWGANYGYTF	TGTGCCAGCAGCTTATTGTGGGGGGCTAACTATGGCTACACCTTC
TRBV5-4	.	.	TRBJ1-1	CASSLEVRATEAFF	TGTGCCAGCAGCTTGGAGGTCCGCGCCACTGAAGCTTTCTTT
TRBV7-9	.	.	TRBJ2-3	CASSPGTDTQYF	TGTGCCAGCAGCCCTGGCACAGATACGCAGTATTTT
TRBV6-5	.	once	TRBJ1-2	CASSESFSNYGYTF	TGTGCCAGCAGTGAAAGCTTTTCCAACTATGGCTACACCTTC
TRBV5-6	.	.	TRBJ1-5	CASSLRTLGRGPQHF	TGTGCCAGCAGCTTGCGGACCCTCGGTCGGGGGCCCCAGCATTTT
TRBV20-1	.	.	TRBJ2-3	CSAISGTTQYF	TGCAGTGCAATATCCGGGACCACGCAGTATTTT
TRBV4-1	.	many	TRBJ1-5	CASSQDVIQPQHF	TGCGCCAGCAGCCAAGATGTGATTCAGCCCCAGCATTTT
TRBV10-2	.	.	TRBJ1-6	CASTEVQGSYNSPLHF	TGCGCCAGCACAGAAGTCCAGGGGTCCTATAATTCACCCCTCCACTTT
TRBV4-1	.	.	TRBJ1-5	CASSQALGHQPQHF	TGCGCCAGCAGCCAAGCCCTAGGGCATCAGCCCCAGCATTTT
TRBV2	.	.	TRBJ1-6	CASSTVKSGSPLHF	TGTGCCAGTTCGACAGTCAAATCGGGTTCACCCCTCCACTTT
TRBV7-9	.	.	TRBJ2-1	CASSPVSDYYNEQFF	TGTGCCAGCAGCCCCGTGTCGGACTATTACAATGAGCAGTTCTTC
TRBV28	TRBD1	few	TRBJ1-2	CASSFGGRGGYGYTF	TGTGCCAGCAGTTTCGGGGGCAGGGGGGGCTATGGCTACACCTTC
TRBV29-1	.	.	TRBJ1-3	CSAHDVYSGNTIYF	TGCAGCGCCCACGACGTCTACTCTGGAAACACCATATATTTT
TRBV5-6	.	.	TRBJ1-5	CASSLRQGGVGNQPQHF	TGTGCCAGCAGCTTGCGTCAGGGTGGCGTCGGCAATCAGCCCCAGCATTTT
TRBV14	.	once	TRBJ1-1	CASSLQGNTEAFF	TGTGCCAGCAGCCTACAGGGGAACACTGAAGCTTTCTTT